What follows are 3 T cell receptor gamma chains derived from one specimen sequenced in a study of human gamma delta and Vdelta1 T cells. TCRdb re-called the PCR reads via CATT. The table lists approximately 8,400 gamma-chain clones, 40% to 50% of them singletons. Their recognized antigens are unknown. The sequenced sample consisted of Vdelta1 gamma-delta T cells from blood grown in culture (DOT cells). Every receptor here comes from a human donor in good health.

This clone came up a few times. The rearrangement uses TRGV10 and TRGJ1 or TRGJ2. TRGV10 is an ORF; its function is uncertain. The CDR3 is 11 residues long. V lost 13 bases and J lost 12; bases outside the gene matches: 16. Here the CDR3 DNA reads TGTGCTGTATTCGGACGCGGGGGGAAACTCTTT. Amino acids: CAVFGRGGKLF.

The chain joins TRGV2 to TRGJ1 or TRGJ2. The J segment lost 12 bases and the V segment lost 0 bases, leaving 5 bases of the junction unmatched. The CDR3 is 11 residues long. Germline values: CDR1 EGSNGY, CDR2 YDSYNSKV. The CDR3 DNA reads as TGTGCCACCTGGGACGGGCCTGTGAAACTCTTT. Translating gives CATWDGPVKLF.

This clone is labeled medium-sized (0.01 to 0.1%). V is TRGV4 and J is TRGJ1 or TRGJ2. CDR1 is EGSTGY and CDR2 is YDSYTSSV in the germline V gene. V lost 5 bases and J lost 0; bases outside the gene matches: 4. This CDR3 contains 13 residues. CDR3 residues: CATWGVNYYKKLF. CDR3 in DNA: TGTGCCACCTGGGGTGTGAATTATTATAAGAAACTCTTT.